These 25 T cell receptor beta chains share one sample of origin, sequenced in a study of T cell responses to AZD1222 COVID-19 vaccine. Sequencing used immunoSEQ multiplex PCR; TCRdb keeps in-frame clones, though not all of them. This table holds about 130,000 clones, about 94% found once. Sequencing was performed on peripheral blood, taken on day 0 of AZD1222 vaccination. These receptors came from an adult in good health.

The V call is TRBV21-1, the J call TRBJ1-2. TRBV21-1 is annotated as a pseudogene. CDR3 length equals 12 residues. CDR3 DNA sequence: TGTGCCAGCAGCCCACATGGGAATGGCTACACCTTC. Translation: CASSPHGNGYTF.

The chain is built from TRBV2 and TRBJ2-1, with 15 nucleotides matching TRBD2. Losses at the gene ends were 6 bases for V and 7 bases for J; bases not matched to a gene: 7. The germline V gene encodes CDR1 SNHLY and CDR2 FYNNEI. CDR3 length: 16 residues. CDR3 sequence: CASSLMGTSGGNEQFF. The CDR3 nucleotides are TGTGCCAGCAGCCTTATGGGGACTAGCGGGGGGAATGAGCAGTTCTTC.

The chain links TRBV6-1 to TRBJ1-5, with D tentatively TRBD1 (5 bases). Between the trimmed V and J ends, which lost 4 bases and 1 base, there was a span of 17 bases. This CDR3 region has 17 residues. Germline CDR1 is MNHNS and CDR2 is SASEGT. The CDR3 loop is CASSVAAGITSNQPQHF. CDR3 DNA sequence: TGTGCCAGCAGTGTCGCGGCAGGGATAACAAGCAATCAGCCCCAGCATTTT.

The chain employs TRBV5-5 and TRBJ1-6; D remains unclear. V lost 0 bases to trimming and J lost 0 bases, with 1 base between them. CDR1 and CDR2 (germline): SGHKS, YYEKEE (reference sequence). This CDR3 region has 14 residues. The CDR3 loop reads CASSLGSYNSPLHF. The CDR3 bases are TGTGCCAGCAGCTTGGGCTCCTATAATTCACCCCTCCACTTT. The variable domain in full, with the rest retrieved from reference TRBV5-5 and TRBJ1-6, is DAGVTQSPTHLIKTRGQQVTLRCSPISGHKSVSWYQQVLGQGPQFIFQYYEKEERGRGNFPDRFSARQFPNYSSELNVNALLLGDSALYLCASSLGSYNSPLHFGNGTRLTVT.

The rearrangement joins TRBV3-1 (or the pseudogene TRBV3-2) to TRBJ1-1; D remains ambiguous. CDR1 LGHDT and CDR2 YNNKEL come from the germline V gene (reference sequence). Trimming took off 4 bases at V and 5 bases at J, with 11 bases between the two ends. The CDR3 spans 13 residues. Written as DNA, the CDR3 is TGTGCCAGCAGCCCCTCCGGGAGGACTGAAGCTTTCTTT. As protein: CASSPSGRTEAFF.

The rearrangement links TRBV5-6 to TRBJ2-4; no clear D. The V and J ends lost 4 bases and 0 bases respectively, with 11 bases between them. The CDR3 is 15 amino acids. Germline V gene data show CDR1 as SGHDT and CDR2 as YYEEEE. CDR3: CASSRFIAAKNIQYF. The CDR3 coding sequence is TGTGCCAGCAGCCGCTTTATTGCAGCCAAAAACATTCAGTACTTC.

The rearrangement uses TRBV14 and TRBJ2-7; possible D gene TRBD1, 7 bases. The CDR3 spans 14 residues. CDR1 SGHDN and CDR2 FVKESK come from the germline V gene. The V gene lost 6 bases and the J gene lost 3 bases, with 15 bases spanning the gap. CDR3 in DNA: TGTGCCAGCAGATCAGGGGGGTTGGACTACGAGCAGTACTTC. As protein: CASRSGGLDYEQYF.

The chain uses TRBV9 and TRBJ2-2; D might be TRBD1 (5 bases). Germline assignment: CDR1 SGDLS and CDR2 YYNGEE. Trimming removed 0 bases from V and 1 base from J, with 7 bases in between. The CDR3 has 15 amino acids. Written as DNA, the CDR3 is TGTGCCAGCAGCGTAGCGACAGTGAACACCGGGGAGCTGTTTTTT. It encodes CASSVATVNTGELFF.

J is TRBJ2-1 and V is TRBV5-1; D gene ambiguous. The CDR3 length is 14 residues. Germline loops: CDR1 SGHRS, CDR2 YFSETQ. V lost 0 bases and J 7 bases, leaving 11 bases between the germline ends. The CDR3 DNA sequence: TGCGCCAGCAGCTTGGGAGAGGTTAGTAATGAGCAGTTCTTC. Amino acid sequence: CASSLGEVSNEQFF.

The chain uses TRBV30 and TRBJ1-5; D is unclear. V gave up 0 bases and J gave up 6 bases, with 15 bases separating them. Germline V gene sequence: CDR1 GTSNPN, CDR2 SVGIG (reference sequence). This CDR3 is 15 amino acids long. CDR3 nucleotide sequence: TGTGCCTGGAGTGTACCTATGGCAGGCTCTCAGCCCCAGCATTTT. This codes for CAWSVPMAGSQPQHF.

V usage is TRBV2 and J usage is TRBJ2-7, with D maybe TRBD1 (6 bases). CDR1 is SNHLY and CDR2 is FYNNEI in the germline V gene. Trimming took off 6 bases at V and 2 bases at J, with 14 bases between the two ends. The length of the CDR3 is 14 residues. The CDR3 DNA follows: TGTGCCAGCAGCCAGAGGACAGCAACCTACGAGCAGTACTTC. This gives the protein CASSQRTATYEQYF.

The rearrangement joins TRBV5-4 to TRBJ2-5; tentatively, D is TRBD1 (5 bases). Germline V gene data show CDR1 as SGHNT and CDR2 as YYREEE (reference sequence). The V gene lost 1 base and the J gene lost 2 bases, with 12 bases spanning the gap. This CDR3 is 15 amino acids long. For the CDR3, the DNA is TGTGCCAGCAGCTTGAACAGGAAACCTCAAGAGACCCAGTACTTC. Its translation: CASSLNRKPQETQYF.

J is TRBJ1-2 and V is TRBV7-8; no clear D. This CDR3 is 15 amino acids long. Trimming shortened V by 4 bases and J by 1 base, and 13 bases separated the two germline ends. Germline CDR1 SGHVS, CDR2 FQNEAQ. CDR3 in amino acids: CASSSQRTFNYGYTF. For the CDR3, the DNA is TGTGCCAGCAGCTCTCAACGGACCTTTAACTATGGCTACACCTTC.

The chain recombines TRBV6-5 with TRBJ2-1; D might be TRBD1 (5 bases). Trimming cost V 1 base and J 3 bases, with 7 bases left between them. Germline lookup yields CDR1 MNHEY and CDR2 SVGAGI. The CDR3 spans 14 residues. The CDR3 region is CASSYFDSYNEQFF. In nucleotides, the CDR3 is TGTGCCAGCAGTTACTTCGACAGCTACAATGAGCAGTTCTTC.

The chain joins TRBV27 to TRBJ2-3, with 13 bases identical to TRBD2. The trim removed 5 bases at V and 3 bases at J, leaving 11 bases unmatched. CDR1 MNHEY and CDR2 SMNVEV come from the germline V gene (reference sequence). This CDR3 has 18 residues. The CDR3 DNA reads as TGTGCCAGCAGTCCAGGACTAGCGGGGGAAGTTAGGACAGATACGCAGTATTTT. Translating it yields CASSPGLAGEVRTDTQYF.

V gene TRBV2 combines with J gene TRBJ2-1; 7 positions match TRBD1. The CDR3 loop spans 15 amino acids. Germline loops: CDR1 SNHLY, CDR2 FYNNEI. The V segment lost 3 bases and the J segment 2 bases; nucleotides outside the gene matches: 4. CDR3 residues: CASSERQGAYNEQFF. The DNA of the CDR3 is TGTGCCAGCAGTGAGCGGCAGGGGGCCTACAATGAGCAGTTCTTC.

There are a few counts of this clone. The chain uses TRBV18 and TRBJ2-2; D is unresolved. There are 12 residues in the CDR3. In germline, CDR1 is KGHSH, CDR2 LQKENI. Trimming took off 3 bases at V and 6 bases at J, with 5 bases between the two ends. CDR3 bases: TGTGCCAGCTCACCGCGTGCCGGGGAGCTGTTTTTT. It specifies CASSPRAGELFF.

The chain links TRBV3-1 (or the pseudogene TRBV3-2) to TRBJ2-1; perhaps D is TRBD1 or TRBD2 (7 bases each). The length of the CDR3 is 11 residues. From germline, CDR1 is LGHDT and CDR2 YNNKEL (reference sequence). Trimming stripped 10 bases from V and 16 bases from J, with 20 bases between. Written as DNA, the CDR3 is TGTGCCAATTCGACAGGGAGGGAGTTATTCTTC. Encoded protein: CANSTGRELFF.

The sample holds one count of this clone. This rearrangement joins TRBV5-6 to TRBJ2-7, with 7 bases lining up with TRBD1. V shed 1 base and J 4 bases; nucleotides not matched to a gene: 8. The CDR3 extends over 15 amino acids. CDR1 is SGHDT and CDR2 is YYEEEE in the germline V gene. DNA of the CDR3: TGTGCCAGCAGCTTGAAAGGGGGCCGTTGGTACGAGCAGTACTTC. Its translation: CASSLKGGRWYEQYF.

The V and J genes are TRBV19 and TRBJ2-7; 12 nucleotides match TRBD1. Germline V CDR1 and CDR2: LNHDA, SQIVND (reference sequence). The CDR3 consists of 15 residues. The V gene end was trimmed by 5 bases and the J gene end by 4 bases; junction bases not matched to a gene: 6. The CDR3 region has the DNA TGTGCCAGTAGTTACGGGACAGGGGGCACGTACGAGCAGTACTTC. It specifies CASSYGTGGTYEQYF.

The rearrangement links TRBV6-6 to TRBJ1-5; D gene unclear. This CDR3 is built from 15 residues. V lost 0 bases and J 4 bases, leaving 10 bases between the germline ends. Germline assignment: CDR1 MNHNY and CDR2 SVGAGI (reference sequence). CDR3 loop: CASSYSTGENQPQHF. In DNA, the CDR3 is TGTGCCAGCAGTTACTCGACCGGTGAGAATCAGCCCCAGCATTTT.

V and J are TRBV5-4 and TRBJ1-2, with a tentative D call TRBD1 (5 bases). This CDR3 contains 12 residues. V lost 1 base and J 8 bases, leaving 9 bases between the germline ends. Germline values: CDR1 SGHNT, CDR2 YYREEE (reference sequence). CDR3 DNA sequence: TGTGCCAGCAGCTTGAGGGGCGGGGGCTACACCTTC. The encoded protein is CASSLRGGGYTF.

The chain joins TRBV7-9 to TRBJ1-5; 10 bases are a match to TRBD1. V lost 5 bases to trimming and J lost 8 bases; unmatched junction nucleotides: 9. The CDR3 covers 15 residues. The germline CDR1 and CDR2 sequences are SEHNR and FQNEAQ (reference sequence). The CDR3 reads CASSLGTGVMEPQHF. CDR3 bases: TGTGCCAGCAGCCTCGGGACAGGGGTAATGGAGCCCCAGCATTTT.

In DNA, the CDR3 is TGCAGCGTTGGGCAGGGGTCCTACTCTGGGGCCAACGTCCTGACTTTC. Translation: CSVGQGSYSGANVLTF. The gene calls are TRBV29-1 and TRBJ2-6; D perhaps matches TRBD1 (6 bases). V shed 4 bases and J shed 0 bases, with 13 bases lying between them. This CDR3 spans 16 amino acids. In germline, CDR1 is SQVTM, CDR2 ANQGSEA.

This clone was counted a single time. The genes are TRBV7-2 and TRBJ2-7; 10 bases match TRBD2. The germline CDR1 and CDR2 sequences are SGHTA and FQGNSA. The CDR3 length is 15 residues. V was pared by 4 bases and J by 0 bases, with 3 bases of the junction left unmatched. This CDR3 is CASSSGLASSYEQYF. The CDR3 DNA is TGTGCCAGCAGCTCGGGACTAGCGAGCTCCTACGAGCAGTACTTC.